This TCR beta chain is drawn from a study of blood T cell repertoires in COVID-19. Turning to the study itself: The origin of the acute and convalescent COVID-19 samples was the United States, Italy and Spain. PBMCs, B-cell-depleted T cells, or T cells provided the cDNA or gDNA that made up the material.

Authors' analysis steps: How many nucleated cells were present was estimated from reference gene primer amplification. Here immunoSEQ multiplex PCR was the method, and the copy in TCRdb shows in-frame clones only, minus some. The V and J calls and the clone size are those of that table, but D and trimming were determined from the DNA. The sample lists 15,000 to 20,000 clones, more than 80% occurring once. This CDR3 contains 18 residues. V was pared by 1 base and J by 5 bases, with 20 bases between. CDR1 MGHRA and CDR2 YSYEKL come from the germline V gene. The rearrangement uses TRBV4-1 and TRBJ2-2, with D possibly matching TRBD2 (5 bases). This sequence was found in a human donor in a cohort sampled during active COVID-19. What was sequenced was peripheral blood. In DNA form, the CDR3 reads TGCGCCAGCAGCCAAGGGACGCCTCGAGGGTTTTCAACCGGGGAGCTGTTTTTT. Protein product: CASSQGTPRGFSTGELFF.